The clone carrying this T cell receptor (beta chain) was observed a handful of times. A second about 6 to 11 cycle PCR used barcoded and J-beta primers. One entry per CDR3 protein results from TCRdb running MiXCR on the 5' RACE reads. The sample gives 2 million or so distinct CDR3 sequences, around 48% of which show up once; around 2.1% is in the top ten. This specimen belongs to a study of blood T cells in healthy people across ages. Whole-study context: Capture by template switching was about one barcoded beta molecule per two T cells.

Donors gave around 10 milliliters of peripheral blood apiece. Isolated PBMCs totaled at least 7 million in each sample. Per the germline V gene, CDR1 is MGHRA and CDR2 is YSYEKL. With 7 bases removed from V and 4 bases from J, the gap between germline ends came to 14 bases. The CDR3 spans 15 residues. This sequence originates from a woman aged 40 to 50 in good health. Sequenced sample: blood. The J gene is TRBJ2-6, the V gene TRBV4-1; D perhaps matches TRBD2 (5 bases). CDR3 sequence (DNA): TGCGCCAGCAAGATGGTCGGGGAGGGGGCCAACGTCCTGACTTTC. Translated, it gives CASKMVGEGANVLTF.